This T cell receptor (beta chain) was sequenced in a study of T cells after yellow fever vaccination. Whole-study findings and limits: Once the booster was given, most primary-vaccination clones reappeared, at about 96% for CD4 and more than 85% for CD8. Repertoires obtained by FACS sorting could include abundant clonotypes that entered as contaminants from the bulk population.

On this clonotype itself: Its target is not known.

V lost 6 bases to trimming and J lost 3 bases; unmatched junction nucleotides: 5. This CDR3 is built from 14 residues. It was through 5'RACE template switching that TCR cDNA was made, with a universal primer site and UMIs added. TCRdb re-derived calls from the 5' RACE reads in MiXCR, one entry per CDR3 protein. The repertoire holds 610,000 or so distinct CDR3 sequences, with approximately 13% as singletons. This clonotype was obtained from a man aged 25-45 years who received the YFV17D yellow fever vaccine. This material consisted of PBMCs, taken on the day of the yellow fever booster vaccination. The V gene is TRBV12-3 or TRBV12-4, the J gene TRBJ1-5; 7 bases fit TRBD1. This CDR3 reads CASSRDRVNQPQHF. Written as DNA, the CDR3 is TGTGCCAGCAGCCGAGACAGGGTCAATCAGCCCCAGCATTTT.